This T cell receptor beta chain was sequenced in a study of OX40 agonist ivuxolimab in advanced cancers. Study summary: Those treated in dose escalation had hepatocellular carcinoma, melanoma, renal cell cancer or head and neck cancer. Earlier anti-PD-1, anti-PD-L1 or anti-CTLA-4 therapy was permitted; roughly 37% had received some.

TCRdb's copy holds only in-frame clones and misses some; the assay was immunoSEQ multiplex PCR. The table records about 78,000 clones, about 90% of them present only once. Germline CDR1 MNHNS, CDR2 SASEGT. J lost 5 bases, V lost 3 bases, and 8 bases had no gene match. CDR3 length: 16 amino acids. With autoimmune disease history or systemic immunosuppression, patients were excluded. In its sample, this clone was seen once. The sample consisted of CD4+ or CD8+ T cells sorted from blood, taken in a trial of the OX40 agonist ivuxolimab. The V and J genes are TRBV6-1 and TRBJ2-1, with 9 bases lining up with TRBD1. The TCR originated in an adult with an advanced solid tumor such as melanoma, head and neck, liver or kidney cancer. The CDR3 nucleotides read TGTGCCAGCAGTGATCGGCCGGGACAGGGACACAATGAGCAGTTCTTC. This translates into CASSDRPGQGHNEQFF.